Described below is a single T cell receptor (beta chain) sequence and its context. This specimen comes from a study of cytomegalovirus exposure and HLA in healthy donors. PCR involved 60 Vbeta and 13 Jbeta primers. Method: immunoSEQ multiplex PCR; TCRdb's copy keeps in-frame clones and lacks some. The sample has about 230,000 clones, roughly 84% seen once. Trimming shortened V by 4 bases and J by 3 bases, and 10 bases separated the two germline ends. Germline V gene sequence: CDR1 MNHEY, CDR2 SMNVEV (reference sequence). This CDR3 region has 13 residues. The clonotype was recovered from a human donor in good health. This chain uses TRBV27 with TRBJ2-7; TRBD2 is a possible D gene (7 bases). Specimen: PBMCs. The CDR3 DNA sequence: TGTGCCAGCAGTTGGGGGGGCGACTACGAGCAGTACTTC. It translates to CASSWGGDYEQYF.